One sample yielded the 17 T cell receptor beta chains listed below, sequenced in a study of radiation and T cells in renal cell carcinoma. The time point here: baseline pretreatment blood. Treatment: 15 Gy SBRT to primary tumor, nephrectomy 4 weeks later. The repertoire was sequenced with immunoSEQ multiplex PCR; TCRdb's copy has only in-frame clones and lacks some. This table holds some 150,000 clones, less than 90% found once. Sample: blood, taken from a patient whose treatment included radiotherapy and nephrectomy. The origin of the receptors is a woman in her forties or fifties with renal cell carcinoma.

The chain couples TRBV6-1 to TRBJ2-7; 7 bases map to TRBD2. The CDR3 extends over 14 amino acids. The germline V gene encodes CDR1 MNHNS and CDR2 SASEGT. J lost 6 bases, V lost 7 bases, and 12 bases had no gene match. CDR3 sequence (DNA): TGTGCCAGCAATGGTCAAGCGGGATGGTTCGAGCAGTACTTC. This encodes CASNGQAGWFEQYF.

The chain is built from TRBV6-6 and TRBJ1-6; possible D gene TRBD1, 5 bases. The germline V gene encodes CDR1 MNHNY and CDR2 SVGAGI (reference sequence). The CDR3 extends over 12 amino acids. Trimming left V 10 bases short and J 10 bases short, with 14 bases between. The chain's CDR3 is CATGTPGSPLHF. Here the CDR3 DNA reads TGTGCCACAGGGACTCCGGGGTCACCCCTCCACTTT.

The chain carries TRBV5-4 and TRBJ1-1; 9 bases agree with TRBD1. The length of the CDR3 is 13 residues. Germline values: CDR1 SGHNT, CDR2 YYREEE (reference sequence). V gave up 5 bases and J gave up 6 bases; unmatched junction bases: 5. CDR3 DNA: TGTGCCAGCAGGGGGGGACAGGGCTCTGAAGCTTTCTTT. Translating gives CASRGGQGSEAFF.

In DNA, the CDR3 is TGTGCCAGCCGAACACAAGGGAGGGAGCAGTTCTTC. It codes for CASRTQGREQFF. V and J are TRBV6-5 and TRBJ2-1, with a possible D match to TRBD2 (6 bases). Trimming left V 8 bases short and J 10 bases short, with 15 bases between. The germline CDR1 and CDR2 sequences are MNHEY and SVGAGI. The CDR3 consists of 12 residues.

The chain couples TRBV28 to TRBJ2-1, with 7 bases aligning to TRBD1. The germline V gene encodes CDR1 MDHEN and CDR2 SYDVKM. The CDR3 totals 15 residues. Trimming at V came to 3 bases and at J to 5 bases, leaving 7 bases not matched to a gene. The CDR3 spells CASSFEQGTNNEQFF. The CDR3, as DNA: TGTGCCAGCAGTTTCGAACAGGGGACGAACAATGAGCAGTTCTTC.

DNA of the CDR3: TGTGCCAGCAGTGGAGCAGGGGGAGGCACAGATACGCAGTATTTT. Its protein is CASSGAGGGTDTQYF. The chain couples TRBV2 to TRBJ2-3, with TRBD1 matching 7 bases. The trim removed 4 bases at V and 1 base at J, leaving 5 bases unmatched. The CDR3 has 15 amino acids. Germline V CDR1 and CDR2: SNHLY, FYNNEI.

The chain combines TRBV29-1 with TRBJ2-1, with 9 bases fitting TRBD2. From germline, CDR1 is SQVTM and CDR2 ANQGSEA. Trimming cost V 7 bases and J 6 bases; bases outside gene matches: 10. The CDR3 is 14 residues long. The CDR3 is CSAPSLAGSNEQFF. CDR3 DNA sequence: TGCAGCGCCCCCAGTCTAGCGGGATCCAATGAGCAGTTCTTC.

The V call is TRBV18, the J call TRBJ2-7; 11 nucleotides match TRBD1. J was trimmed by 2 bases and V by 3 bases; bases with no gene match: 3. The germline V gene encodes CDR1 KGHSH and CDR2 LQKENI. This CDR3 contains 15 residues. The CDR3 sequence: CASSPLGQGAYEQYF. Written as DNA, the CDR3 is TGTGCCAGCTCACCCCTGGGACAGGGGGCCTACGAGCAGTACTTC.

The CDR3: CASSDTNSPLHF. CDR3 sequence (DNA): TGTGCCAGCAGTGACACTAATTCACCCCTCCACTTT. This rearrangement joins TRBV25-1 to TRBJ1-6; unclear D gene. Germline assignment: CDR1 MGHDK and CDR2 SYGVNS. The V and J ends lost 3 bases and 6 bases respectively, with 3 bases between them. The CDR3 runs to 12 residues. The whole variable domain, remainder taken from reference TRBV25-1 and TRBJ1-6, is EADIYQTPRYLVIGTGKKITLECSQTMGHDKMYWYQQDPGMELHLIHYSYGVNSTEKGDLSSESTVSRIRTEHFPLTLESARPSHTSQYLCASSDTNSPLHFGNGTRLTVT.

This chain joins TRBV28 and TRBJ1-2, with D maybe TRBD1 (6 bases). This CDR3 has 13 amino acids. Trimming took off 8 bases at V and 7 bases at J, with 17 bases between the two ends. From germline, CDR1 is MDHEN and CDR2 SYDVKM. CDR3 in DNA: TGTGCCAGCCAAACAGGGAGCCACGGTGGCTACACCTTC. The encoded protein is CASQTGSHGGYTF.

This rearrangement joins TRBV4-1 to TRBJ1-5; D gene ambiguous. Trimming removed 0 bases at V and 4 bases at J, with 19 bases between. The CDR3 contains 18 residues. Germline assignment: CDR1 MGHRA and CDR2 YSYEKL. The CDR3 here is CASSQDHLGAGLNQPQHF. The CDR3 DNA reads TGCGCCAGCAGCCAAGATCATTTAGGTGCAGGACTAAATCAGCCCCAGCATTTT.

This sequence joins TRBV9 and TRBJ1-6, with TRBD1 matching 7 bases. CDR1 is SGDLS and CDR2 is YYNGEE in the germline V gene. The CDR3 consists of 14 residues. The V and J ends lost 3 bases and 9 bases, in that order; junction bases with no gene match: 6. CDR3: CASSARQGGSPLHF. In nucleotides, the CDR3 is TGTGCCAGCAGCGCCCGACAGGGCGGTTCACCCCTCCACTTT.

The V and J genes are TRBV12-5 and TRBJ2-5; TRBD1 matches at 8 bases. This CDR3 region has 14 residues. The V gene end was trimmed by 7 bases and the J gene end by 4 bases; junction bases not matched to a gene: 8. The V gene's germline CDR1 is LGHNT and CDR2 FRNRAP. CDR3 protein: CASAQDRGSETQYF. In nucleotides, the CDR3 is TGTGCTAGTGCCCAAGACAGGGGATCAGAGACCCAGTACTTC.

The V gene is TRBV7-2, the J gene TRBJ2-7; D gene ambiguous. CDR3 length: 11 residues. CDR1 and CDR2 (germline): SGHTA, FQGNSA. The V and J ends lost 4 bases and 6 bases respectively, with 7 bases between them. CDR3 residues: CASSSGSEQYF. CDR3 nucleotide sequence: TGTGCCAGCAGCTCAGGTTCCGAGCAGTACTTC.

Of note for this clone: Additional DNA sequences in this sample encode the identical CDR3. This chain connects TRBV29-1 to TRBJ2-7; 8 nucleotides align to TRBD2. V lost 6 bases to trimming and J lost 0 bases; unmatched junction nucleotides: 4. Germline-derived CDR1 and CDR2 are SQVTM and ANQGSEA. CDR3 length equals 13 residues. CDR3 nucleotide sequence: TGCAGCGTCTATACTAGCGGCTCCTACGAGCAGTACTTC. Its translation is CSVYTSGSYEQYF.

This clone was seen only a few times. The chain recombines TRBV9 with TRBJ1-1; D is undetermined. V gave up 0 bases and J gave up 3 bases, with 9 bases separating them. Germline V gene data show CDR1 as SGDLS and CDR2 as YYNGEE. The CDR3 spans 14 residues. The CDR3 DNA follows: TGTGCCAGCAGCGTAGCTATAGTGGACACTGAAGCTTTCTTT. It is translated as CASSVAIVDTEAFF.

The V and J genes are TRBV6-1 and TRBJ1-5; a possible D gene is TRBD1 (5 bases). V shed 4 bases and J shed 0 bases, with 16 bases lying between them. The germline gives CDR1 MNHNS, CDR2 SASEGT. The CDR3 loop spans 17 amino acids. CDR3 protein: CASSVLAGRNSNQPQHF. In DNA form, the CDR3 reads TGTGCCAGCAGTGTTCTGGCAGGGAGGAATAGCAATCAGCCCCAGCATTTT.